This is a list of T cell receptor beta chains from one sample in a study of cytomegalovirus exposure and HLA in healthy donors. Libraries were prepared by immunoSEQ multiplex PCR; TCRdb keeps only in-frame clonotypes and omits some of them. Here the sample spans approximately 150,000 clones, under 85% being singletons. Sequencing was performed on PBMCs. These receptors were taken from a man aged 18-30 years in good health and CMV-seronegative. The CDR3 runs from the conserved cysteine through the conserved F or W. The D gene is left open where the match is weak. Only some rows state a clone size, as once, few, many or a class for expanded clones.

abundance	len	v_gene	d_gene	j_gene	CDR3nt	CDR3aa
-	16	TRBV5-1	TRBD2	TRBJ2-7	TGCGCCAGCAGCAGGGGTTTATGGGAGGGCCGTTACGAGCAGTACTTC	CASSRGLWEGRYEQYF
-	14	TRBV11-2	TRBD2	TRBJ2-7	TGTGCCAGCTCCGGACTAGCGGGAGTCTACGAGCAGTACTTC	CASSGLAGVYEQYF
-	11	TRBV29-1	-	TRBJ2-5	TGCAGCGTTGAAACGGGATCCCATTTAGACTTC	CSVETGSHLDF
few	18	TRBV27	-	TRBJ2-1	TGTGCCAGCAGTTATGCAGATCCCAGGACGGACAGCCACAATGAGCAGTTCTTC	CASSYADPRTDSHNEQFF
-	15	TRBV28	TRBD2	TRBJ2-7	TGTGCCAGCAGCACAAGATGGGGGGGGGCCTACGAGCAGTACTTC	CASSTRWGGAYEQYF
-	11	TRBV7-9	-	TRBJ2-1	TGTGCCAGCAGCTGGGGGGACTCGCAGTTCTTC	CASSWGDSQFF
many	15	TRBV5-6	-	TRBJ1-4	TGTGCCAGCAGCCTTACACCGGGGGATCGGGAAAAACTGTTTTTT	CASSLTPGDREKLFF
-	16	TRBV7-2	TRBD2	TRBJ2-1	TGTGCCAGCAGCTTAGGGAGCGGGAGGGCAAACAATGAGCAGTTCTTC	CASSLGSGRANNEQFF
-	15	TRBV12-1	-	TRBJ1-2	TGTGCCAGCAGCTCGAGTACAGAGACTAACTATGGCTACACCTTC	CASSSSTETNYGYTF
-	13	TRBV5-4	-	TRBJ2-5	TGTGCCAGCAGCTTCCGCGGAGGAGGGACCCAGTACTTC	CASSFRGGGTQYF
few	17	TRBV11-2	TRBD2	TRBJ2-7	TGTGCCAGCAGCGCTACCCAAGCTAGCGGGAGGAAGGGGGAGCAGTACTTC	CASSATQASGRKGEQYF
-	15	TRBV27	-	TRBJ2-7	TGTGCCAGCAGTTTATCATCCGGGAGTGGATACGAGCAGTACTTC	CASSLSSGSGYEQYF
-	13	TRBV9	-	TRBJ2-7	TGTGCCAGCAGCGGAGGGGGGGGCGGCGAGCAGTACTTC	CASSGGGGGEQYF
-	18	TRBV19	TRBD1	TRBJ1-5	TGTGCCAGTAGTATTATCGGCGGACAGGGATGGGGCAATCAGCCCCAGCATTTT	CASSIIGGQGWGNQPQHF
-	15	TRBV18	-	TRBJ1-6	TGTGCCAGCTCACCAAGACAGGCGGAAAATTCACCCCTCCACTTT	CASSPRQAENSPLHF
once	16	TRBV6-1	-	TRBJ2-7	TGTGCCAGCAGTGATCTTAGCGGCTTAAGCTCCTACGAGCAGTACTTC	CASSDLSGLSSYEQYF
-	14	TRBV11-2	-	TRBJ2-7	TGTGCCAGCAGCTTCGAGAACAGGATCTACGAGCAGTACTTC	CASSFENRIYEQYF
-	17	TRBV4-2	TRBD2	TRBJ2-5	TGTGCCAGCAGCCAAGCGGGAGAAGCGGGGGGGCAAGAGACCCAGTACTTC	CASSQAGEAGGQETQYF
-	14	TRBV5-1	-	TRBJ1-1	TGCGCCAGCCGATTAATTCACAGGGAAACTGAAGCTTTCTTT	CASRLIHRETEAFF
-	15	TRBV19	TRBD1	TRBJ1-5	TGTGCCAGTAGGACCGACAGGGTTAGCAATCAGCCCCAGCATTTT	CASRTDRVSNQPQHF
-	13	TRBV11-2	TRBD1	TRBJ1-1	TGTGCCAGCAGCGGGACAGGACTCACTGAAGCTTTCTTT	CASSGTGLTEAFF
-	12	TRBV10-3	-	TRBJ2-5	TGTGCCATCAGTGGGACAGTAGAGACCCAGTACTTC	CAISGTVETQYF
once	14	TRBV6-5	TRBD1	TRBJ1-2	TGTGCCAGCAGTTACTCGGGGACAGATTATGGCTACACCTTC	CASSYSGTDYGYTF
-	16	TRBV6-6	-	TRBJ1-5	TGTGCCAGCAGTTACTCGTCCGGCGGGCGGGGACAGCCCCAGCATTTT	CASSYSSGGRGQPQHF
-	13	TRBV29-1	-	TRBJ2-4	TGCAGCGTCGAAGTACTAGCCAAAAACATTCAGTACTTC	CSVEVLAKNIQYF
-	13	TRBV18	-	TRBJ2-7	TGTGCCAGCTCAGATGGGACTGACTACGAGCAGTACTTC	CASSDGTDYEQYF
-	16	TRBV9	-	TRBJ1-3	TGTGCCAGCAGCGTAAGCGGGGGGCAGTCTGGAAACACCATATATTTT	CASSVSGGQSGNTIYF
few	14	TRBV28	-	TRBJ2-7	TGTGCCAGCAGTTTTAGTCAGGCCGACTACGAGCAGTACTTC	CASSFSQADYEQYF
-	17	TRBV5-1	TRBD1	TRBJ1-1	TGCGCCAGCAGCTTGGGGTCAGGGGGCAGCATGAACACTGAAGCTTTCTTT	CASSLGSGGSMNTEAFF
-	16	TRBV27	-	TRBJ2-7	TGTGCCAGCAGTTTGACCCCGCCCGGGGTCCCCCACGAGCAGTACTTC	CASSLTPPGVPHEQYF
-	14	TRBV5-6	-	TRBJ1-5	TGTGCCAGCAGCTTGCAGGGATGGGATCAGCCCCAGCATTTT	CASSLQGWDQPQHF
once	16	TRBV18	-	TRBJ2-1	TGTGCCAGCTCACCACTGGCGGGTACCAACGGGAATGAGCAGTTCTTC	CASSPLAGTNGNEQFF
-	10	TRBV2	-	TRBJ2-5	TGTGCCAGCCAGGGGGGGACCCAGTACTTC	CASQGGTQYF
once	17	TRBV7-8	TRBD1	TRBJ2-1	TGTGCCAGCAGCTTAGCGGCCCCGTACAGGGGGCGGGGTGAGCAGTTCTTC	CASSLAAPYRGRGEQFF
-	15	TRBV10-1	TRBD2	TRBJ2-1	TGCGCCAGCAGTGTTGCTAGCGGGGGGATGGATGAGCAGTTCTTC	CASSVASGGMDEQFF
-	15	TRBV2	-	TRBJ2-7	TGTGCCAGCCACTCACCGGTTGACACCGCCTACGAGCAGTACTTC	CASHSPVDTAYEQYF
-	17	TRBV7-9	TRBD1	TRBJ1-5	TGTGCCAGCAGCTTAGGTTTAGGACAGGGGTTCAATCAGCCCCAGCATTTT	CASSLGLGQGFNQPQHF
-	17	TRBV11-2	TRBD2	TRBJ2-7	TGTGCCAGCAGCTTAGATGGGCAGCGGGGATTTCTCTACGAGCAGTACTTC	CASSLDGQRGFLYEQYF
-	15	TRBV14	TRBD2	TRBJ2-1	TGTGCCAGCAGCCAACTAGCGGGGGGATACAATGAGCAGTTCTTC	CASSQLAGGYNEQFF
-	13	TRBV6-1	-	TRBJ2-1	TGTGCCAGCACTTTGGTGGACAGCCAAGAGCAGTTCTTC	CASTLVDSQEQFF
-	14	TRBV6-1	-	TRBJ2-7	TGTGCCAGCAGTGCTGGAGGATTGGCCTACGAGCAGTACTTC	CASSAGGLAYEQYF
medium-sized	14	TRBV19	TRBD1	TRBJ2-7	TGTGCCAGTAGTATGGTGGCAGGGGGATACGAGCAGTACTTC	CASSMVAGGYEQYF
-	17	TRBV25-1	TRBD1	TRBJ2-3	TGTGCCAGCAGTGAACAGTTCCGGGACAGTTACACAGATACGCAGTATTTT	CASSEQFRDSYTDTQYF
-	13	TRBV7-9	-	TRBJ1-1	TGTGCCAGCAGTTTAACCGCCGGAGCTGAAGCTTTCTTT	CASSLTAGAEAFF
-	15	TRBV4-1	TRBD1	TRBJ2-7	TGCGCCAGCAGCCAAGCGACAGGGGAAGGGTACGAGCAGTACTTC	CASSQATGEGYEQYF
-	15	TRBV9	TRBD2	TRBJ2-3	TGTGCCAGCAGCCTAGCGGGAGGGCCCGGAGATACGCAGTATTTT	CASSLAGGPGDTQYF
-	16	TRBV10-1	-	TRBJ2-1	TGCGCCAGGGAACGCTTATTGGGGCAGGCCGGGGGTGAGCAGTTCTTC	CARERLLGQAGGEQFF
-	18	TRBV4-1	TRBD2	TRBJ2-1	TGCGCCAGCAGCCAATTGACTAGCGGAAGTAGCTCCTACAATGAGCAGTTCTTC	CASSQLTSGSSSYNEQFF
-	13	TRBV7-2	-	TRBJ2-1	TGTGCCAGCAGCTTACGGGTAAGCAATGAGCAGTTCTTC	CASSLRVSNEQFF
-	17	TRBV5-1	TRBD2	TRBJ2-1	TGCGCCAGCAGCTTGGGCCCCCTAGCGGGGCACTACAATGAGCAGTTCTTC	CASSLGPLAGHYNEQFF
-	14	TRBV6-4	TRBD2	TRBJ2-7	TGTGCCAGCAGTCCGGGGGGGCAGGGTTACGAGCAGTACTTC	CASSPGGQGYEQYF
-	17	TRBV5-5	-	TRBJ2-3	TGTGCCACCCTTTTGGGGCCCACGTTAAGCCACACAGATACGCAGTATTTT	CATLLGPTLSHTDTQYF
-	15	TRBV6-1	TRBD2	TRBJ2-7	TGTGCCAGCAGTGATCTAGCGGACTACTCCTACGAGCAGTACTTC	CASSDLADYSYEQYF
few	19	TRBV2	TRBD2	TRBJ2-6	TGTGCCAGCCCTAATACGAGACTAGCGGCTAGCTCTGGGGCCAACGTCCTGACTTTC	CASPNTRLAASSGANVLTF
-	15	TRBV9	TRBD1	TRBJ1-2	TGTGCCAGCAGCCCGAAGGGACAGGTGACAGATGGCTACACCTTC	CASSPKGQVTDGYTF
-	14	TRBV5-8	-	TRBJ2-2	TGTGCCAGCAGCTTTTTAGTGAACACCGGGGAGCTGTTTTTT	CASSFLVNTGELFF
once	15	TRBV6-5	-	TRBJ1-6	TGTGCCAGCAGTTACCGGCCAGGGTCTGGTTCACCCCTCCACTTT	CASSYRPGSGSPLHF
-	12	TRBV29-1	-	TRBJ1-2	TGCAGCTCCAGGGTGGGAAACTATGGCTACACCTTC	CSSRVGNYGYTF
few	17	TRBV4-1	TRBD1	TRBJ2-7	TGCGCCAGCAGCCAGCTTGACGGGACAGGGGTATCCTACGAGCAGTACTTC	CASSQLDGTGVSYEQYF
once	16	TRBV12-5	-	TRBJ1-2	TGTGCTAGTGCCCGGGCGGGGGGACTGAATCCGTATGGCTACACCTTC	CASARAGGLNPYGYTF